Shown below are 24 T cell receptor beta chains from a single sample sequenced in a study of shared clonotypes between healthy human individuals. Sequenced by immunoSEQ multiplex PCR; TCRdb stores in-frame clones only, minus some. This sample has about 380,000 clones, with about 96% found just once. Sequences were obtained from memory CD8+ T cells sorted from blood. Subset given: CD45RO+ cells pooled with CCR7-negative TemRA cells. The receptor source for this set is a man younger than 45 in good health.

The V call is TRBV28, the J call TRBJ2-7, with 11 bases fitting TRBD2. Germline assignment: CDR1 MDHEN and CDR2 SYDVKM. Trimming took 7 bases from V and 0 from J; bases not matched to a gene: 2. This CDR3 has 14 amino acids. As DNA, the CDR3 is TGTGCCAGCACCACTAGCGGGAGCTCCTACGAGCAGTACTTC. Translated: CASTTSGSSYEQYF.

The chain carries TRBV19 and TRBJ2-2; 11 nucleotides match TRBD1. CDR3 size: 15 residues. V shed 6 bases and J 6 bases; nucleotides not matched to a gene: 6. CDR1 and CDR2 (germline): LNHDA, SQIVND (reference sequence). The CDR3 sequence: CASSTGTGGPGELFF. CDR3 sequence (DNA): TGTGCCAGTAGCACAGGGACAGGGGGTCCCGGGGAGCTGTTTTTT.

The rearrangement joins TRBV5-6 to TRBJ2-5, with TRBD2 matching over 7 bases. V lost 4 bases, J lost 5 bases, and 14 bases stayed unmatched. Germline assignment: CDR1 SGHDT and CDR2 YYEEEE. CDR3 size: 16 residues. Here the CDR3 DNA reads TGTGCCAGCAGCCCACTTCGGCTAGCGGCCCAGGAGACCCAGTACTTC. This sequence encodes CASSPLRLAAQETQYF.

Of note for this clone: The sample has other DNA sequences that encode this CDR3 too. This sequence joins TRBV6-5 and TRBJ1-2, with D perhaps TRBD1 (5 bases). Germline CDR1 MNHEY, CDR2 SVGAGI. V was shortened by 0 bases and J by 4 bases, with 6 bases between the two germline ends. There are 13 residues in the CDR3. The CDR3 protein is CASSYSGGYGYTF. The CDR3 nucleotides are TGTGCCAGCAGTTACTCGGGGGGCTATGGCTACACCTTC.

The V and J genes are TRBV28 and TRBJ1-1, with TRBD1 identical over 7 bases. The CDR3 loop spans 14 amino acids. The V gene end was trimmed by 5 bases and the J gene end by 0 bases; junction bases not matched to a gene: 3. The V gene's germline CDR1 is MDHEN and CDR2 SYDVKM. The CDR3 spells CASSPGQLNTEAFF. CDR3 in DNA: TGTGCCAGCAGTCCGGGACAGTTGAACACTGAAGCTTTCTTT.

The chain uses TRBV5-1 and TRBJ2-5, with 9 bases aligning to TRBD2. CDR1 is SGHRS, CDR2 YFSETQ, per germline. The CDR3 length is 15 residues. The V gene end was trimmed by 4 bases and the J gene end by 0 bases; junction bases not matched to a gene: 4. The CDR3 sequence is CASSPGLAYQETQYF. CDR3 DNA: TGCGCCAGCAGCCCCGGACTAGCGTACCAAGAGACCCAGTACTTC.

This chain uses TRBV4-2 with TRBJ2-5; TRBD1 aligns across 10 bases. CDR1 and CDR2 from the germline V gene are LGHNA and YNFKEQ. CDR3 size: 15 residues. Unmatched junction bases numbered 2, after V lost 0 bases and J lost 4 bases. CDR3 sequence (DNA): TGTGCCAGCAGCCAAGAGGGGACAGGGGCAGAGACCCAGTACTTC. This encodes CASSQEGTGAETQYF.

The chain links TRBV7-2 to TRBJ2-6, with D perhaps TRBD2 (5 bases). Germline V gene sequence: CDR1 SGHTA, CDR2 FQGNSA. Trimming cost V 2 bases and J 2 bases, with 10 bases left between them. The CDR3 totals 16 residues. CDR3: CASSLLLGTGANVLTF. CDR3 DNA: TGTGCCAGCAGCTTACTACTAGGGACTGGGGCCAACGTCCTGACTTTC.

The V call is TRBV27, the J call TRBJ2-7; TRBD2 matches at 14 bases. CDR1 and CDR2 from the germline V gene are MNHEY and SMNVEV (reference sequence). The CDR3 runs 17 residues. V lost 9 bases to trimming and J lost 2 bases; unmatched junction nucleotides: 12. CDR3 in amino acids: CASIRSGTSGSPYEQYF. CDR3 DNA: TGTGCCAGTATTCGCTCCGGGACTAGCGGGAGCCCCTACGAGCAGTACTTC.

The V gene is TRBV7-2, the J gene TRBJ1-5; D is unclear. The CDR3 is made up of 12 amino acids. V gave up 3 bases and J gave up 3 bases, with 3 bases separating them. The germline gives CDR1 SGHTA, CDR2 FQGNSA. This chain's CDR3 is CASSFNNQPQHF. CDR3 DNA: TGTGCCAGCAGCTTTAACAATCAGCCCCAGCATTTT.

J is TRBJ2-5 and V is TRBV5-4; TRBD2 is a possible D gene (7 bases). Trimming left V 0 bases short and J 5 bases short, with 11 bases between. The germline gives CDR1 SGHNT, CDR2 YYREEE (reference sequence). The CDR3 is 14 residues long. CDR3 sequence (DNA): TGTGCCAGCAGCTTGGGGGGGCGGGGGGAGACCCAGTACTTC. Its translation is CASSLGGRGETQYF.

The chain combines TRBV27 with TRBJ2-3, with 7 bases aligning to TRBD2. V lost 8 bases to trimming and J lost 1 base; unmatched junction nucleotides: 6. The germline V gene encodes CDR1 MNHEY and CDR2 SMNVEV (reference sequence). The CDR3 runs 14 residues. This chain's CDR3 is CASGLAVGTDTQYF. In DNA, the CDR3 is TGTGCCAGCGGCCTAGCGGTAGGCACAGATACGCAGTATTTT.

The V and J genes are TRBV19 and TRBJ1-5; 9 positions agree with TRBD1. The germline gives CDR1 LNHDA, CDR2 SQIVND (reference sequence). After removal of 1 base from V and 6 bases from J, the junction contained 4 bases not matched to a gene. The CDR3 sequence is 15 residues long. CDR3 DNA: TGTGCCAGTAGTATAGGACAGGGGGGTGGTCAGCCCCAGCATTTT. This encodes CASSIGQGGGQPQHF.

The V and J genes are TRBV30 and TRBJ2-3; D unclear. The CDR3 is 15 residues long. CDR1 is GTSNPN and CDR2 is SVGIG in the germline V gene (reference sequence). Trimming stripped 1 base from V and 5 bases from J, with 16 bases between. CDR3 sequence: CAWSDVWRAGDTQYF. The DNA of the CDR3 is TGTGCCTGGAGTGATGTATGGCGCGCAGGAGATACGCAGTATTTT.

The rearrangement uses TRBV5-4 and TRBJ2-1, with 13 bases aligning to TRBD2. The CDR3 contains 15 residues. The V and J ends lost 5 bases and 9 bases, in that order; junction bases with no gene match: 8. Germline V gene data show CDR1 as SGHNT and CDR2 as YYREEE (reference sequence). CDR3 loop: CASRILAGGPGEQFF. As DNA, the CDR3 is TGTGCCAGCAGGATACTAGCGGGAGGGCCGGGTGAGCAGTTCTTC.

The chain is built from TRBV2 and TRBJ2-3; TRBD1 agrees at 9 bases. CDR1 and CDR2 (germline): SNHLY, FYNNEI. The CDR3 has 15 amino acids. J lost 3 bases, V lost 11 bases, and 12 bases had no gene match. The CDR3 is CAGTKDRGVTDTQYF. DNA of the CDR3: TGTGCCGGAACCAAGGACAGGGGAGTAACAGATACGCAGTATTTT.

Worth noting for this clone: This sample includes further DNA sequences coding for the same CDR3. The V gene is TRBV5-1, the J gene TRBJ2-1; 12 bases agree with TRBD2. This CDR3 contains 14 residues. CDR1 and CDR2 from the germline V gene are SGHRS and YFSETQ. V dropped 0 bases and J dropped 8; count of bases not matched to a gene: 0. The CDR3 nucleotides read TGCGCCAGCAGCTTGGGACTAGCGGGAGATGAGCAGTTCTTC. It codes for CASSLGLAGDEQFF.

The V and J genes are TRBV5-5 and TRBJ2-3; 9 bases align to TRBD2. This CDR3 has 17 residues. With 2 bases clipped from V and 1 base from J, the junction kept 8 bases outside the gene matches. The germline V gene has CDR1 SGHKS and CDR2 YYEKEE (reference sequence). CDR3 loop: CASSLYLAGTRTDTQYF. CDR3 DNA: TGTGCCAGCAGCTTATACCTAGCGGGGACCCGCACAGATACGCAGTATTTT.

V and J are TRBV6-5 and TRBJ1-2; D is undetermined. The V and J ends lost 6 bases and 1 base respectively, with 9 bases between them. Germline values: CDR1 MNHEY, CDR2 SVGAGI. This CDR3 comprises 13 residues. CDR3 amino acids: CASSRVDNYGYTF. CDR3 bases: TGTGCCAGCAGCCGAGTGGATAACTATGGCTACACCTTC.

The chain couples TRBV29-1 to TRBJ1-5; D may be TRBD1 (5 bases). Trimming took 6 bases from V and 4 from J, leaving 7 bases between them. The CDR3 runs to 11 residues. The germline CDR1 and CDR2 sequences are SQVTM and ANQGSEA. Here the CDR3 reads CSVGENQPQHF. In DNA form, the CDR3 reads TGCAGCGTGGGGGAAAATCAGCCCCAGCATTTT.

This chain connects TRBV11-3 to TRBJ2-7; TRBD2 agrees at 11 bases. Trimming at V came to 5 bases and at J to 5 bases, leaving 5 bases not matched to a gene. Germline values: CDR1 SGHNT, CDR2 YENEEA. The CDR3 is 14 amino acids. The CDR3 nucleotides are TGTGCCAGCAGCCGTAGCGGGAGGGACAACGAGCAGTACTTC. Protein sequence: CASSRSGRDNEQYF.

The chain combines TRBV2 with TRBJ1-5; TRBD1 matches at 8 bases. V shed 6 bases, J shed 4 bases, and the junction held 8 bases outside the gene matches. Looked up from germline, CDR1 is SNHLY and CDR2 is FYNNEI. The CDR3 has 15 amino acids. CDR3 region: CASRGDRGTNQPQHF. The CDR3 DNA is TGTGCCAGCAGGGGAGACAGGGGCACTAATCAGCCCCAGCATTTT.

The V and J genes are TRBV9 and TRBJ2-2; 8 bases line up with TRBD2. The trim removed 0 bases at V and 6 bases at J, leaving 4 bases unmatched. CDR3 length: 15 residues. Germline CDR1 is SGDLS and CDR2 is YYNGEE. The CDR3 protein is CASSVGGAGAGELFF. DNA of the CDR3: TGTGCCAGCAGCGTAGGGGGAGCGGGAGCCGGGGAGCTGTTTTTT.

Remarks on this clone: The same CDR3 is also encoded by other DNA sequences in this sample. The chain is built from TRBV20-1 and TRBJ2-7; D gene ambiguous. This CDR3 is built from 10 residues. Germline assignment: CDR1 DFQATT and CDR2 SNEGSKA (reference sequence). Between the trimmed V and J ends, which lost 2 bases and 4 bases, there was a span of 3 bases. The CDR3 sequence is CSARQYEQYF. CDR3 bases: TGCAGTGCTAGACAGTACGAGCAGTACTTC.